This TCR beta chain was obtained from a study of OX40 agonist ivuxolimab in advanced cancers. Study in general: Having had anti-PD-1, anti-PD-L1 or anti-CTLA-4 therapy before was allowed, and roughly 40% had some.

Germline loops: CDR1 SNHLY, CDR2 FYNNEI. V gave up 7 bases and J gave up 6 bases; unmatched junction bases: 2. The CDR3 is 14 amino acids. Sequenced by immunoSEQ multiplex PCR; TCRdb stores in-frame clones only, minus some. The sample carries some 68,000 clones, approximately 92% recorded once. With baseline, cycle 4 day 1, and cycle 7 day 1 as timepoints, blood was sampled. The specimen was CD4+ or CD8+ T cells sorted from blood, collected in a trial of the OX40 agonist ivuxolimab. The receptor was derived from an adult with an advanced solid tumor such as melanoma, head and neck, liver or kidney cancer. This chain joins TRBV2 and TRBJ2-2; 13 bases are a match to TRBD2. The CDR3 nucleotides read TGTGCCAGCACCGGACTAGCGGGGGCCGGGGAGCTGTTTTTT. This codes for CASTGLAGAGELFF.